This T cell receptor (beta chain) emerged from a study of technical replicates of blood from a few donors. The germline V and J ends were trimmed by 0 bases and 2 bases, with 13 bases remaining between them. Germline assignment: CDR1 SGHRS and CDR2 YFSETQ. The CDR3 extends over 16 amino acids. Assay used: immunoSEQ multiplex PCR; TCRdb lists only in-frame clones, some missing. The top ten hold roughly 3.9% of the sample, which has roughly 48,000 clones, 80% to 95% seen once. This clone is a singleton in its sample. The sequencing input was PBMCs. This clonotype was sampled from a human donor in good health. Some clones in this sample may be carry-over from other donors' samples. The J gene is TRBJ2-3, the V gene TRBV5-1; D is undetermined. The chain's CDR3 is CASSLGRHRDTDTQYF. CDR3 DNA: TGCGCCAGCAGCTTGGGACGACACCGAGACACAGATACGCAGTATTTT. Full variable domain (rest looked up from reference TRBV5-1 and TRBJ2-3): KAGVTQTPRYLIKTRGQQVTLSCSPISGHRSVSWYQQTPGQGLQFLFEYFSETQRNKGNFPGRFSGRQFSNSRSEMNVSTLELGDSALYLCASSLGRHRDTDTQYFGPGTRLTVL.